This passage covers 13 T cell receptor beta chains from one sample sequenced in a study of molecular identifiers for immune sequencing clone quantification (dated by TCRdb to 2016 to 2018). Library construction relied on PCR. TCRdb names Illumina HiSeq 4000 as the instrument used. TCRdb handled the public reads itself, with Q25 trimming in fastp and clone calling in MiXCR, and kept productive beta chains. Rows are combined by CDR3 protein, so each entry shows the most common genes and DNA. This sample has fewer than 350,000 distinct CDR3 sequences in its table, and 20% to 25% of those were observed once. The top ten constitute roughly 0.8% of the sample. Sequences were obtained from naive CD8+ T cells from blood, with Jurkat cell RNA spiked in. Per the publication, the cell subset or site label means: FACS-sorted CD8+CD4-CCR7+CD45RA+ naive T cells. The source is a human donor in good health. Some libraries in this study had Jurkat cell RNA spiked in.

This clonotype came up many times. CDR3 loop: CASSYRGGNSPLHF. The CDR3 nucleotides are TGTGCCAGCAGTTATCGGGGAGGGAATTCACCCCTCCACTTT. The V and J genes are TRBV12-3 or TRBV12-4 and TRBJ1-6; D remains unclear. V lost 4 bases, J lost 7 bases, and 11 bases lay in between. The CDR3 runs 14 residues.

This clonotype turned up a few times. The chain is built from TRBV27 and TRBJ2-7; D is unresolved. The length of the CDR3 is 13 residues. CDR1 and CDR2 from the germline V gene are MNHEY and SMNVEV (reference sequence). Trimming cost V 4 bases and J 3 bases, with 10 bases left between them. The CDR3 region is CASSYRANYEQYF. DNA for the CDR3: TGTGCCAGCAGTTACCGGGCAAACTACGAGCAGTACTTC.

This clonotype was detected many times. This rearrangement joins TRBV28 to TRBJ2-6; D is undetermined. The CDR3 is 15 amino acids. The ends were cut back, 7 bases at V and 7 bases at J, with 17 bases in the middle. Germline CDR1 reads MDHEN; CDR2 reads SYDVKM. CDR3 nucleotides: TGTGCCAGCACCCCGAGGACGGTCATCGCCAACGTCCTGACTTTC. This encodes CASTPRTVIANVLTF.

Comments on this clonotype: This CDR3 fails to terminate in the conserved phenylalanine or tryptophan, so it likely reflects a read error. The chain employs TRBV6-2 or TRBV6-3 and TRBJ1-1; 8 positions match TRBD1. The CDR3 extends over 15 amino acids. V dropped 0 bases and J dropped 1; count of bases not matched to a gene: 1. The germline V gene has CDR1 MNHEY and CDR2 SVGEGT. CDR3 sequence (DNA): TGTGCCAGCAGTTACTCGGACAGGGCGAACACTGAAGCTTTCTCT. Protein sequence: CASSYSDRANTEAFS.

This clonotype was counted ten times or more. V gene TRBV7-9 combines with J gene TRBJ1-1, with 10 positions matching TRBD1. This CDR3 is 14 amino acids long. Germline-derived CDR1 and CDR2 are SEHNR and FQNEAQ (reference sequence). V lost 5 bases to trimming and J lost 4 bases; unmatched junction nucleotides: 4. In nucleotides, the CDR3 is TGTGCCAGCAGCCTTGGACAGGGGGTCACTGAAGCTTTCTTT. This codes for CASSLGQGVTEAFF.

The chain employs TRBV13 and TRBJ1-2, with 10 bases identical to TRBD1. The ends lost 5 bases at V and 9 bases at J; junction bases unmatched: 9. CDR1 is PRHDT, CDR2 FYEKMQ, per germline (reference sequence). The CDR3 length is 14 residues. The CDR3 is CASSPVGTGESYTF. The CDR3 DNA reads as TGTGCCAGCAGCCCAGTTGGGACAGGGGAGAGCTACACCTTC.

This chain links TRBV10-3 with TRBJ2-7; TRBD2 matches 7 bases. Germline trimming cut 0 bases from V and 4 bases from J; bases unmatched to any gene: 30. CDR1 and CDR2 from the germline V gene are ENHRY and SYGVKD. The CDR3 covers 23 residues. DNA for the CDR3: TGTGCCATCAGTGAGTCGTATAGGGCCGCTACACTACCAGGGAGGGGAGTTACATACGAGCAGTACTTC. As protein: CAISESYRAATLPGRGVTYEQYF.

The sample holds many counts of this clonotype. V gene TRBV6-2 or TRBV6-3 combines with J gene TRBJ2-7; the match to TRBD1 covers 8 bases. Germline V gives CDR1 MNHEY, CDR2 SVGEGT. CDR3 length: 15 amino acids. Unmatched junction bases numbered 8, after V lost 2 bases and J lost 5 bases. For the CDR3, the DNA is TGTGCCAGCAGTTACCCGGGACAGGTCGTGGACGAGCAGTACTTC. Its translation is CASSYPGQVVDEQYF.

There are a few counts of this clonotype. V usage is TRBV10-3 and J usage is TRBJ1-1; D gene ambiguous. Trimming removed 1 base at V and 0 bases at J, with 6 bases between. The CDR3 consists of 14 residues. Germline V gene data show CDR1 as ENHRY and CDR2 as SYGVKD. Here the CDR3 reads CAISEFPLNTEAFF. CDR3 sequence (DNA): TGTGCCATCAGTGAGTTTCCATTGAACACTGAAGCTTTCTTT.

The chain couples TRBV28 to TRBJ2-3; 7 nucleotides match TRBD2. The CDR3 length is 15 residues. The germline gives CDR1 MDHEN, CDR2 SYDVKM. Trimming at V came to 2 bases and at J to 4 bases, leaving 6 bases not matched to a gene. The CDR3 here is CASSLSGDYADTQYF. CDR3 nucleotides: TGTGCCAGCAGTTTAAGCGGGGACTACGCAGATACGCAGTATTTT.

A word on this clonotype: A read error is possible here, since a much larger clone lies one base away. In DNA, the CDR3 is TGTGCCAGCAGCTTAGTCCCCAGGGCTGGGGCAGATACGCAGTATTTT. Its protein product is CASSLVPRAGADTQYF. The genes are TRBV7-9 and TRBJ2-3; TRBD1 might be the D (5 bases). This CDR3 spans 16 amino acids. Germline V CDR1 and CDR2: SEHNR, FQNEAQ (reference sequence). The V and J ends lost 1 base and 4 bases respectively, with 15 bases between them.

The chain combines TRBV30 with TRBJ2-7; possible D gene TRBD2, 7 bases. Germline values: CDR1 GTSNPN, CDR2 SVGIG (reference sequence). Between the trimmed V and J ends, which lost 4 bases and 3 bases, there was a span of 13 bases. The CDR3 covers 13 residues. The CDR3 DNA sequence: TGTGCCTGGAATGAGGGAGGGGGCTACGAGCAGTACTTC. This encodes CAWNEGGGYEQYF.

This clonotype was seen many times. The V gene is TRBV7-2, the J gene TRBJ1-5, with unresolved D. The CDR3 is 13 residues long. V was trimmed by 8 bases and J by 0 bases, leaving 8 bases between them. Germline CDR1 and CDR2: SGHTA and FQGNSA. CDR3 amino acids: CASSLHSNQPQHF. The DNA of the CDR3 is TGTGCCAGCTCTTTGCATAGCAATCAGCCCCAGCATTTT.